The rows below give T cell receptor beta chains drawn from one sample of a study of shared clonotypes between healthy human individuals. Data came from immunoSEQ multiplex PCR; TCRdb stores just in-frame clones and leaves some out. Of roughly 700,000 clones listed, around 72% were seen once; the top ten hold about 1.7%. The sequenced sample consisted of memory CD4+ T cells sorted from blood. These receptors were obtained from a woman aged 25 to 39 in good health. CDR3s include the opening cysteine and the closing phenylalanine or tryptophan.

V gene,CDR3 protein
TRBV28,CASSVPPTGAAPQHF
TRBV27,CASSFSDLRSGELFF
TRBV4-1,CASSQEQGRDEQFF
TRBV7-8,CATSVHNEQFF
TRBV9,CASSPPGTSRDTQYF
TRBV29-1,CSQLAGVGDTQYF
TRBV19,CASSGQGVGEQYF
TRBV9,CASSVSGSQPQHF
TRBV7-9,CASSLGGDKGYTF
TRBV5-1,CASSWGSVNEKLFF
TRBV30,CAWDLYLATEAFF
TRBV5-1,CASSWADRVASYEQYF
TRBV25-1,CASSDLAGLYNEQFF
TRBV5-1,CASSLAQGTDTQYF
TRBV10-3,CATIPGTGGFARDGYTF
TRBV5-4,CASSFTYGLAGRETGELFF
TRBV6-1,CASSEEWTRFRTDTQYF
TRBV11-2,CASSSGGAVTDTQYF
TRBV4-2,CASSQDLLAGVGSYEQYF
TRBV6-1,CASSEGWARHLQETQYF
TRBV28,CASSLQGAVRGEKLFF
TRBV27,CASSLKGTYEQYF
TRBV27,CASSLKPGITEAFF
TRBV6-5,CAVGKGYGYTF
TRBV2,CASSRSAGNQPQHF
TRBV28,CASSSMGHGAGYEQYF
TRBV4-1,CASSQVQESSGANVLTF
TRBV27,CASRGSSGLQETQYF
TRBV6-6,CASSHRESEQFF
TRBV13,CASSTRDRGEGQYF
TRBV29-1,CSVVRAGGYEQYF
TRBV19,CASSMDRGHTEAFF